What follows are 28 T cell receptor beta chains derived from one specimen sequenced in a study of PD-1 blockade in classical Hodgkin lymphoma. Only in-frame clones appear in the TCRdb table, and some are missing; sequencing was by immunoSEQ multiplex PCR. Among tens of thousands of clones listed, approximately 94% were seen once. Time point specified: newly diagnosed, previously untreated cHL patient sample. Sequenced input: peripheral blood mononuclear cells (PBMCs). The origin of the receptors is a human donor with classical Hodgkin lymphoma.

The chain joins TRBV4-3 to TRBJ2-4; D is perhaps TRBD1 (6 bases). The CDR3 is made up of 14 amino acids. V shed 5 bases and J shed 8 bases, with 16 bases lying between them. Looked up from germline, CDR1 is LGHNA and CDR2 is YSLEER. The CDR3 coding sequence is TGCGCCAGCAGCAAGGGACACCGAAAGGACATTCAGTACTTC. This gives the protein CASSKGHRKDIQYF.

V is TRBV7-8 and J is TRBJ1-6, with a tentative D call TRBD1 (5 bases). Per germline, CDR1 SGHVS and CDR2 FQNEAQ. The CDR3 runs 16 residues. The V end was cut by 2 bases, the J end by 11 bases, with 19 bases between. The CDR3 is CASSLLRAPGKTPLHF. The DNA of the CDR3 is TGTGCCAGCAGCTTACTCAGGGCACCGGGGAAGACACCCCTCCACTTT.

This clone was observed a handful of times. This chain uses TRBV5-6 with TRBJ2-5; no clear D gene. Germline-derived CDR1 and CDR2 are SGHDT and YYEEEE. The germline V and J ends were trimmed by 1 base and 5 bases, with 3 bases remaining between them. The CDR3 extends over 11 amino acids. CDR3 loop: CASSLWETQYF. CDR3 bases: TGTGCCAGCAGCTTGTGGGAGACCCAGTACTTC. The full variable domain, completed using reference TRBV5-6 and TRBJ2-5, is DAGVTQSPTHLIKTRGQQVTLRCSPKSGHDTVSWYQQALGQGPQFIFQYYEEEERQRGNFPDRFSGHQFPNYSSELNVNALLLGDSALYLCASSLWETQYFGPGTRLLVL.

This chain uses TRBV15 with TRBJ2-3; the match to TRBD2 covers 13 bases. CDR3 length: 19 residues. From germline, CDR1 is LNHNV and CDR2 YYDKDF (reference sequence). V lost 5 bases and J lost 2; bases outside the gene matches: 13. This CDR3 is CATSSRPSGLAGDTDTQYF. Written as DNA, the CDR3 is TGTGCCACCAGCTCCCGCCCTTCTGGACTAGCGGGGGACACAGATACGCAGTATTTT.

This sequence joins TRBV5-6 and TRBJ1-6; D call uncertain. V dropped 0 bases and J dropped 9 bases, with 13 bases sitting between them. CDR3 size: 15 residues. Germline values: CDR1 SGHDT, CDR2 YYEEEE. The CDR3 DNA sequence: TGTGCCAGCAGCTTGGAACCAGATTTCGGTTCACCCCTCCACTTT. This sequence encodes CASSLEPDFGSPLHF.

The V gene is TRBV11-2, the J gene TRBJ2-1; D gene ambiguous. CDR1 and CDR2 from the germline V gene are SGHAT and FQNNGV. CDR3 size: 14 residues. The V end was cut by 3 bases, the J end by 4 bases, with 10 bases between. This chain's CDR3 is CASSFLDGYNEQFF. The CDR3 DNA follows: TGTGCCAGCAGCTTTCTAGACGGGTACAATGAGCAGTTCTTC.

V and J are TRBV15 and TRBJ1-4, with D possibly being TRBD1 (5 bases). V lost 5 bases and J 5 bases, leaving 21 bases between the germline ends. Germline lookup yields CDR1 LNHNV and CDR2 YYDKDF (reference sequence). The CDR3 runs 17 residues. This chain's CDR3 is CATSPIGRDGWNEKLFF. CDR3 in DNA: TGTGCCACCAGCCCCATAGGTCGGGACGGGTGGAATGAAAAACTGTTTTTT.

The CDR3 sequence: CSADGTSGGNEQFF. Written as DNA, the CDR3 is TGCAGCGCCGATGGCACTAGCGGGGGCAATGAGCAGTTCTTC. V usage is TRBV29-1 and J usage is TRBJ2-1; TRBD2 matches 11 bases. Germline V CDR1 and CDR2: SQVTM, ANQGSEA. The CDR3 covers 14 residues. V lost 7 bases, J lost 6 bases, and 8 bases stayed unmatched.

The chain links TRBV29-1 to TRBJ1-1, with TRBD1 matching 9 bases. This CDR3 contains 17 residues. Unmatched junction bases numbered 16, after V lost 7 bases and J lost 1 base. Germline V gives CDR1 SQVTM, CDR2 ANQGSEA. The CDR3: CSGGWGQGEITNTEAFF. In nucleotides, the CDR3 is TGCAGCGGTGGGTGGGGACAGGGTGAGATTACGAACACTGAAGCTTTCTTT.

V usage is TRBV19 and J usage is TRBJ2-2, with D possibly matching TRBD1 (5 bases). The CDR3 has 14 residues. Germline lookup yields CDR1 LNHDA and CDR2 SQIVND (reference sequence). Trimming removed 0 bases from V and 6 bases from J, with 8 bases in between. This CDR3 reads CASSIDRRAGELFF. CDR3 DNA sequence: TGTGCCAGTAGTATAGACCGCAGGGCCGGGGAGCTGTTTTTT.

This chain uses TRBV19 with TRBJ2-1, with 7 bases identical to TRBD1. V lost 6 bases to trimming and J lost 5 bases; unmatched junction nucleotides: 10. The germline V gene encodes CDR1 LNHDA and CDR2 SQIVND (reference sequence). The CDR3 is 15 amino acids. The CDR3 here is CASRREGQSNNEQFF. CDR3 DNA: TGTGCCAGTAGGCGAGAGGGACAGTCGAACAATGAGCAGTTCTTC. The full variable domain, its missing parts supplied by reference TRBV19 and TRBJ2-1, is DGGITQSPKYLFRKEGQNVTLSCEQNLNHDAMYWYRQDPGQGLRLIYYSQIVNDFQKGDIAEGYSVSREKKESFPLTVTSAQKNPTAFYLCASRREGQSNNEQFFGPGTRLTVL.

The chain is built from TRBV18 and TRBJ1-6; D uncertain. Per the germline V gene, CDR1 is KGHSH and CDR2 is LQKENI. This CDR3 comprises 14 residues. The V end lost 3 bases, the J end lost 10 bases, and 13 bases lay between the germline ends. CDR3 in amino acids: CASSPRPEDSPLHF. The DNA of the CDR3 is TGTGCCAGCTCACCTCGACCCGAGGACTCACCCCTCCACTTT.

This clone showed up just once. The rearrangement joins TRBV7-6 to TRBJ2-2, with D uncertain. Trimming removed 1 base at V and 2 bases at J, with 5 bases between. CDR1 is SGHVS and CDR2 is FNYEAQ in the germline V gene. The CDR3 has 14 residues. The CDR3 DNA follows: TGTGCCAGCAGCTTAGGCCGCAACACCGGGGAGCTGTTTTTT. Translating it yields CASSLGRNTGELFF.

J is TRBJ1-4 and V is TRBV18; 9 bases map to TRBD1. Germline V gene sequence: CDR1 KGHSH, CDR2 LQKENI. Losses at the gene ends were 4 bases for V and 2 bases for J; bases not matched to a gene: 11. CDR3 length equals 18 residues. The CDR3 region has the DNA TGTGCCAGCTCACTACAGGACAGGGGACACCCGACTAATGAAAAACTGTTTTTT. Amino acid sequence: CASSLQDRGHPTNEKLFF. Combining the CDR3 with reference TRBV18 and TRBJ1-4 gives the whole variable domain NAGVMQNPRHLVRRRGQEARLRCSPMKGHSHVYWYRQLPEEGLKFMVYLQKENIIDESGMPKERFSAEFPKEGPSILRIQQVVRGDSAAYFCASSLQDRGHPTNEKLFFGSGTQLSVL.

The chain links TRBV18 to TRBJ2-2; D possibly matches TRBD1 or TRBD2 (7 bases each). V lost 4 bases to trimming and J lost 3 bases, with 12 bases between them. This CDR3 has 15 amino acids. CDR1 is KGHSH, CDR2 LQKENI, per germline. CDR3 sequence reads: CASSQTGRDTGELFF. CDR3 in DNA: TGTGCCAGCTCACAGACAGGGAGGGACACCGGGGAGCTGTTTTTT.

This rearrangement joins TRBV29-1 to TRBJ2-3; D remains unclear. Trimming stripped 1 base from V and 4 bases from J, with 3 bases between. The CDR3 has 11 amino acids. Germline V gene lookup returns CDR1 SQVTM and CDR2 ANQGSEA. DNA for the CDR3: TGCAGCGTTGAAGGCGCAGATACGCAGTATTTT. Translating it yields CSVEGADTQYF.

This chain connects TRBV5-1 to TRBJ2-2; tentative D call: TRBD2 (6 bases). V was clipped by 0 bases and J by 1 base, with 16 bases between them. The germline CDR1 and CDR2 sequences are SGHRS and YFSETQ. This CDR3 has 18 amino acids. CDR3 DNA: TGCGCCAGCAGCTTGGCCGGGTACGTGGGACTGAACACCGGGGAGCTGTTTTTT. Its protein product is CASSLAGYVGLNTGELFF. Looking up the rest from reference TRBV5-1 and TRBJ2-2 gives the full variable domain: KAGVTQTPRYLIKTRGQQVTLSCSPISGHRSVSWYQQTPGQGLQFLFEYFSETQRNKGNFPGRFSGRQFSNSRSEMNVSTLELGDSALYLCASSLAGYVGLNTGELFFGEGSRLTVL.

As concerns this clone: One junction end does not reproduce the germline sequence, and a read error may be involved. V usage is TRBV6-4 and J usage is TRBJ2-2; TRBD2 might be the D (8 bases). Germline CDR1 is MRHNA and CDR2 is SNTAGT. There are 16 residues in the CDR3. CDR3 residues: CASSDPRGDSIGELLF. CDR3 bases: TGTGCCAGCAGTGACCCGCGGGGGGACAGCATCGGGGAGCTGCTTTTT.

The chain uses TRBV2 and TRBJ2-5, with 15 bases identical to TRBD2. Germline V gene sequence: CDR1 SNHLY, CDR2 FYNNEI. J gave up 3 bases and V 10 bases, and 3 bases lay outside the gene matches. The CDR3 runs 14 residues. The CDR3 DNA reads as TGTGCCATCAGGACTAGCGGGGGGGAAGAGACCCAGTACTTC. As protein: CAIRTSGGEETQYF.

The chain recombines TRBV28 with TRBJ2-7, with TRBD1 matching 9 bases. Trimming removed 5 bases from V and 4 bases from J; junction bases left unmatched: 12. The CDR3 loop spans 16 amino acids. Looked up from germline, CDR1 is MDHEN and CDR2 is SYDVKM. This CDR3 reads CASSSPGQGRRYEQYF. The CDR3 nucleotides are TGTGCCAGCAGTAGCCCGGGACAGGGTAGGCGTTACGAGCAGTACTTC. Supplemented by reference TRBV28 and TRBJ2-7, the full variable domain reads DVKVTQSSRYLVKRTGEKVFLECVQDMDHENMFWYRQDPGLGLRLIYFSYDVKMKEKGDIPEGYSVSREKKERFSLILESASTNQTSMYLCASSSPGQGRRYEQYFGPGTRLTVT.

This chain joins TRBV6-5 and TRBJ2-1; a possible D gene is TRBD1 (6 bases). This CDR3 has 11 residues. Germline assignment: CDR1 MNHEY and CDR2 SVGAGI. Trimming took off 4 bases at V and 12 bases at J, with 10 bases between the two ends. DNA for the CDR3: TGTGCCAGCAGTTTTCGGGACACGCAGTTCTTC. It encodes CASSFRDTQFF.

The chain links TRBV20-1 to TRBJ2-3; D unresolved. Per germline, CDR1 DFQATT and CDR2 SNEGSKA (reference sequence). CDR3 length: 11 amino acids. V was trimmed by 7 bases and J by 3 bases, leaving 8 bases between them. CDR3 sequence (DNA): TGCAGTGGCGAAAATACAGATACGCAGTATTTT. This translates into CSGENTDTQYF.

J is TRBJ2-1 and V is TRBV30; 8 bases agree with TRBD2. From germline, CDR1 is GTSNPN and CDR2 SVGIG (reference sequence). The V gene end was trimmed by 0 bases and the J gene end by 12 bases; junction bases not matched to a gene: 10. CDR3 length: 14 residues. The CDR3 nucleotides read TGTGCCTGGAGTGTACCCGGGGCGGGAGGAGGGCAGTTCTTC. It specifies CAWSVPGAGGGQFF.

The chain links TRBV10-1 to TRBJ2-3; perhaps TRBD1 as D (5 bases). Trimming cost V 4 bases and J 6 bases, with 11 bases left between them. The germline V gene has CDR1 WNHNN and CDR2 SYGVQD (reference sequence). CDR3 size: 13 residues. The DNA of the CDR3 is TGCGCCAGCAGTGTGTCAGGGATGGATACGCAGTATTTT. This sequence encodes CASSVSGMDTQYF.

The genes are TRBV10-1 and TRBJ2-2; TRBD2 agrees at 8 bases. V shed 6 bases and J 0 bases; nucleotides not matched to a gene: 3. Germline values: CDR1 WNHNN, CDR2 SYGVQD (reference sequence). CDR3 length equals 15 residues. CDR3 in amino acids: CASSAGGSNTGELFF. The CDR3 nucleotides read TGCGCCAGCAGCGCGGGGGGTTCGAACACCGGGGAGCTGTTTTTT.

This clone has only one observation. The CDR3 nucleotides read TGTGCCAGCAGCCCCTTACAGGGGTTTAGCAATCAGCCCCAGCATTTT. Residues: CASSPLQGFSNQPQHF. The gene calls are TRBV28 and TRBJ1-5; TRBD1 agrees at 7 bases. Looked up from germline, CDR1 is MDHEN and CDR2 is SYDVKM. V gave up 6 bases and J gave up 0 bases; unmatched junction bases: 8. The CDR3 is 16 residues long.

The gene calls are TRBV4-1 and TRBJ1-5, with D maybe TRBD1 (5 bases). Germline V gene data show CDR1 as MGHRA and CDR2 as YSYEKL. There are 17 residues in the CDR3. Trimming cost V 0 bases and J 1 base, with 13 bases left between them. CDR3 residues: CASSQDPPRGSNQPQHF. DNA for the CDR3: TGCGCCAGCAGCCAAGACCCTCCTAGGGGAAGCAATCAGCCCCAGCATTTT.

V usage is TRBV28 and J usage is TRBJ2-1; 14 positions agree with TRBD2. The CDR3 has 16 amino acids. The V gene's germline CDR1 is MDHEN and CDR2 SYDVKM. V trimming: 6 bases; J trimming: 2 bases; junction bases outside the gene matches: 3. The CDR3 spells CASSLTSGGAYNEQFF. The CDR3, as DNA: TGTGCCAGCAGCCTGACTAGCGGGGGGGCCTACAATGAGCAGTTCTTC.